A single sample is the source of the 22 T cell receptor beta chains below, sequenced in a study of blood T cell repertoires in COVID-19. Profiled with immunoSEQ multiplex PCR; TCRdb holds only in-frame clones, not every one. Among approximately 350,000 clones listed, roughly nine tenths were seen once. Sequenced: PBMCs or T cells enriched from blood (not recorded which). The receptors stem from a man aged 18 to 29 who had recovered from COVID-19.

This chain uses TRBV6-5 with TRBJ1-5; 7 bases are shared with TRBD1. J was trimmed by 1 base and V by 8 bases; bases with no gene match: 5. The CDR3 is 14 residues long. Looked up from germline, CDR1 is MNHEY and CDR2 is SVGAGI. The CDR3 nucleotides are TGTGCCAGCCAGACAGGGCAGAGCAATCAGCCCCAGCATTTT. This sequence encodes CASQTGQSNQPQHF.

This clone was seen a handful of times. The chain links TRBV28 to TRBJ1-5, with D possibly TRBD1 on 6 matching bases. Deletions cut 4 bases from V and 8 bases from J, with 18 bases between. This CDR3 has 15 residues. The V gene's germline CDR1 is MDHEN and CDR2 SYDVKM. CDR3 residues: CASSSRSGGIEPQHF. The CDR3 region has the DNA TGTGCCAGCAGTTCGCGTTCGGGGGGCATAGAGCCCCAGCATTTT.

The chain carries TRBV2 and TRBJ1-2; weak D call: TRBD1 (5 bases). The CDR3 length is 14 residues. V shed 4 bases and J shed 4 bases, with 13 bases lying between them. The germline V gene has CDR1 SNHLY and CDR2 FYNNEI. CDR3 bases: TGTGCCAGCAGTGGTCAGGGAATACGCTATGGCTACACCTTC. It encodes CASSGQGIRYGYTF.

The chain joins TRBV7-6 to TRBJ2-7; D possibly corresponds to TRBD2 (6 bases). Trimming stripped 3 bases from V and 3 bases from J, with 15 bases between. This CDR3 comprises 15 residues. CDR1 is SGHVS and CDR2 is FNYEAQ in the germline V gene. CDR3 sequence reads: CASSLRGGNHYEQYF. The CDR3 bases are TGTGCCAGCAGCTTGAGGGGCGGGAACCACTACGAGCAGTACTTC. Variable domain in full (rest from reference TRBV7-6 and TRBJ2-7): GAGVSQSPRYKVTKRGQDVALRCDPISGHVSLYWYRQALGQGPEFLTYFNYEAQQDKSGLPNDRFSAERPEGSISTLTIQRTEQRDSAMYRCASSLRGGNHYEQYFGPGTRLTVT.

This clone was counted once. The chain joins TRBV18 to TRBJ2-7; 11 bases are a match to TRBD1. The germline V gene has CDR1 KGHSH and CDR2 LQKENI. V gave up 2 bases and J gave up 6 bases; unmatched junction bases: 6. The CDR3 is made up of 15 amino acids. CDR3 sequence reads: CASSPEIGTGGEQYF. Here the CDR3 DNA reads TGTGCCAGCTCACCAGAGATCGGGACAGGGGGCGAGCAGTACTTC. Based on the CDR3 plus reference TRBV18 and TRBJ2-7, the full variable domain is NAGVMQNPRHLVRRRGQEARLRCSPMKGHSHVYWYRQLPEEGLKFMVYLQKENIIDESGMPKERFSAEFPKEGPSILRIQQVVRGDSAAYFCASSPEIGTGGEQYFGPGTRLTVT.

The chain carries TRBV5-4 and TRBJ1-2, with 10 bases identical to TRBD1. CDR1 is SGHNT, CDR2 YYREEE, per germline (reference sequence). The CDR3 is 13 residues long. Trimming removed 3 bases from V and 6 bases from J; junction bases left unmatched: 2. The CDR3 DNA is TGTGCCAGCAGCTGGGGGACAGGGGATGGCTACACCTTC. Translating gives CASSWGTGDGYTF.

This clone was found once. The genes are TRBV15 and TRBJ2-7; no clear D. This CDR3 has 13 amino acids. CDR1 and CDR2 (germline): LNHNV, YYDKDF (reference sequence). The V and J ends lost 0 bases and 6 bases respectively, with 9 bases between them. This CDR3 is CATSRDLFSEQYF. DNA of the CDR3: TGTGCCACCAGCAGAGATCTCTTCTCCGAGCAGTACTTC. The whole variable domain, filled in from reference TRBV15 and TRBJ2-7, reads DAMVIQNPRYQVTQFGKPVTLSCSQTLNHNVMYWYQQKSSQAPKLLFHYYDKDFNNEADTPDNFQSRRPNTSFCFLDIRSPGLGDTAMYLCATSRDLFSEQYFGPGTRLTVT.

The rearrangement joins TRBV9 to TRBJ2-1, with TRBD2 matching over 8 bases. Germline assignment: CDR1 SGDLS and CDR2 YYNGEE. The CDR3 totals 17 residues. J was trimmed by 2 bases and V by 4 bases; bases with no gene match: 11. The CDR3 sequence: CASSPRTSGGTYNEQFF. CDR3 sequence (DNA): TGTGCCAGCAGCCCAAGAACCAGCGGGGGCACCTACAATGAGCAGTTCTTC.

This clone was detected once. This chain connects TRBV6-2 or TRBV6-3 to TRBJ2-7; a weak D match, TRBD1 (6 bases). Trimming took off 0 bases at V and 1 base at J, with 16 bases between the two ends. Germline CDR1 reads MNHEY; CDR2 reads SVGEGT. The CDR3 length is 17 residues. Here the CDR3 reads CASSYSAGYRVSYEQYF. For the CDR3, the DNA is TGTGCCAGCAGTTACTCGGCTGGTTACAGGGTTTCCTACGAGCAGTACTTC.

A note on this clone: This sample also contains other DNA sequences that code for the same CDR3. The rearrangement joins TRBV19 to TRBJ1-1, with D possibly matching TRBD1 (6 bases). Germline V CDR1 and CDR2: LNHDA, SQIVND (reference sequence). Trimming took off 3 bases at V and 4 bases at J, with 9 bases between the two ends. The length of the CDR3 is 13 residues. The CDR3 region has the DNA TGTGCCAGTAGTATTGGCAGGGGCACTGAAGCTTTCTTT. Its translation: CASSIGRGTEAFF.

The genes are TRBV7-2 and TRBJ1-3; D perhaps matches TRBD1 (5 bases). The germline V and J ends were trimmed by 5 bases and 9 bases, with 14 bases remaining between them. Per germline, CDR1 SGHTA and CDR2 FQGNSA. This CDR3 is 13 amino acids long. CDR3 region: CASSPPSGFTIYF. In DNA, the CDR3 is TGTGCCAGCAGCCCACCCTCAGGGTTCACCATATATTTT.

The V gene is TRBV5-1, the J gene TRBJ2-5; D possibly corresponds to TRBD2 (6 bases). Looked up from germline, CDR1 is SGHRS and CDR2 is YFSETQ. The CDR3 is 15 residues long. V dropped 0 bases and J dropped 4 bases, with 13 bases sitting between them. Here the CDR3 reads CASSLGGGTGETQYF. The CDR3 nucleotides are TGCGCCAGCAGCTTGGGCGGAGGGACTGGAGAGACCCAGTACTTC.

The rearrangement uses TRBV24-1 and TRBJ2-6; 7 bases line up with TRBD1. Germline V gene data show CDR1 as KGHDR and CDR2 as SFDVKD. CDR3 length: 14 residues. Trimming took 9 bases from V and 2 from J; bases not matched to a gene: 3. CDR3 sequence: CATGTGAGANVLTF. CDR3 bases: TGTGCCACCGGAACAGGGGCTGGGGCCAACGTCCTGACTTTC.

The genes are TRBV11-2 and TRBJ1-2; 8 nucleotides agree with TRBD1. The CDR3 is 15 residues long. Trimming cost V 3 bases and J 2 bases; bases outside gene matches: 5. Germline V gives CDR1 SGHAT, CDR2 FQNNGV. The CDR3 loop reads CASSLAGGLNYGYTF. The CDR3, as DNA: TGTGCCAGCAGCTTGGCAGGGGGCCTAAACTATGGCTACACCTTC.

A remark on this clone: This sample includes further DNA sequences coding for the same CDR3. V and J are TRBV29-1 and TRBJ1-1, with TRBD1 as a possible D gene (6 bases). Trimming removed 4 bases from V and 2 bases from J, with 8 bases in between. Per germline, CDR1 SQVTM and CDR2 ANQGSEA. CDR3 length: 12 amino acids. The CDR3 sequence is CSVGTVNTEAFF. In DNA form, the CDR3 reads TGCAGCGTTGGGACAGTAAACACTGAAGCTTTCTTT.

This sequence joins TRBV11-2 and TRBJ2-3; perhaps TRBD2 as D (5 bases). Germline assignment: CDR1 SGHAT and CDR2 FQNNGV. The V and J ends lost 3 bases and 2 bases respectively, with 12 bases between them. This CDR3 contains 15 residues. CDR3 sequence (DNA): TGTGCCAGCAGCTTTAGGAGGCTAGTCACAGATACGCAGTATTTT. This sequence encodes CASSFRRLVTDTQYF.

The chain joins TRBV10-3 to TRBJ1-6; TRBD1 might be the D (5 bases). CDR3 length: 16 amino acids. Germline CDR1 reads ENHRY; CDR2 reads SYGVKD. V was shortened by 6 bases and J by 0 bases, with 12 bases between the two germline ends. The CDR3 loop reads CAIRKQDSSYNSPLHF. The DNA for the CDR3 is TGTGCCATCAGGAAACAGGATAGCTCCTATAATTCACCCCTCCACTTT.

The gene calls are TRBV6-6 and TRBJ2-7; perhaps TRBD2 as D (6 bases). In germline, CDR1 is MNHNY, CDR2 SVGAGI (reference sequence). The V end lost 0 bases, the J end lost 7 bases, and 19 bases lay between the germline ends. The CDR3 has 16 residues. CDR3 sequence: CASSYSLDYTYLEQYF. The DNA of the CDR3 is TGTGCCAGCAGTTACTCCCTGGACTACACCTACTTGGAGCAGTACTTC.

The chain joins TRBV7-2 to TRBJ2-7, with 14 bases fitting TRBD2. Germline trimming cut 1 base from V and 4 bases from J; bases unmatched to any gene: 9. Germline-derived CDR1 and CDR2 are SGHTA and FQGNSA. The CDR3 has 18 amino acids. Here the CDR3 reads CASSLGVGTSGSRYEQYF. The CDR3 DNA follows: TGTGCCAGCAGCTTAGGGGTCGGGACTAGCGGGAGTAGGTACGAGCAGTACTTC.

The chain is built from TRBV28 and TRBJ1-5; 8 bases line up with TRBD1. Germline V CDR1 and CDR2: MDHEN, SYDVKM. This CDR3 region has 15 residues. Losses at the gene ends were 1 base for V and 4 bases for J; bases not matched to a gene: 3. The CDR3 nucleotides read TGTGCCAGCAGTTTATCCGACAGGGGAAATCAGCCCCAGCATTTT. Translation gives CASSLSDRGNQPQHF. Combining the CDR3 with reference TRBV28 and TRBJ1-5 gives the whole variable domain DVKVTQSSRYLVKRTGEKVFLECVQDMDHENMFWYRQDPGLGLRLIYFSYDVKMKEKGDIPEGYSVSREKKERFSLILESASTNQTSMYLCASSLSDRGNQPQHFGDGTRLSIL.

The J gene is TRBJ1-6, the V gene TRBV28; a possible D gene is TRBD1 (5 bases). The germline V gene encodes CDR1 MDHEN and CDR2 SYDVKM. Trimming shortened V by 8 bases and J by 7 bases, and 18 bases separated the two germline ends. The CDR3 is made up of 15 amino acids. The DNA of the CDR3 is TGTGCCAGCTCTCCCCCCCAGGGTCACAATTCACCCCTCCACTTT. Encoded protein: CASSPPQGHNSPLHF. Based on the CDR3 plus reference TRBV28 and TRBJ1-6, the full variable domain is DVKVTQSSRYLVKRTGEKVFLECVQDMDHENMFWYRQDPGLGLRLIYFSYDVKMKEKGDIPEGYSVSREKKERFSLILESASTNQTSMYLCASSPPQGHNSPLHFGNGTRLTVT.

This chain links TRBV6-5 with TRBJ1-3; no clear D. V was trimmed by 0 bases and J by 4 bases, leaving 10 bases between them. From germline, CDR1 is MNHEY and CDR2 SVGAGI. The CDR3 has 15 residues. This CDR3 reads CASSYSRTWGNTIYF. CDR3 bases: TGTGCCAGCAGTTACTCGAGGACTTGGGGAAACACCATATATTTT.